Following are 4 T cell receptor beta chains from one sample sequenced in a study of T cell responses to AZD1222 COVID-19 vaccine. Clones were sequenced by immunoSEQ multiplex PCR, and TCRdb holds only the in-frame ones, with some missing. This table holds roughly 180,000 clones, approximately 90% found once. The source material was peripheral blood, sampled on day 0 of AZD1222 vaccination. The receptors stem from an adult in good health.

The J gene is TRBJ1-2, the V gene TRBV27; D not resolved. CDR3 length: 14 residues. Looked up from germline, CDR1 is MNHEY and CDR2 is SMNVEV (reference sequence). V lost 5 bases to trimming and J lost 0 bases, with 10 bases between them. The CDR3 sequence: CASSPRGTNYGYTF. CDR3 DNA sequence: TGTGCCAGCAGTCCCCGCGGCACTAACTATGGCTACACCTTC.

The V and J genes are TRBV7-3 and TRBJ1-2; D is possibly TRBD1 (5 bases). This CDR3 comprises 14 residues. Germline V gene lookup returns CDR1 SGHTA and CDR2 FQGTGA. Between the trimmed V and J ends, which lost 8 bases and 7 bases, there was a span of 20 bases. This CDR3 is CASGTGTNRGGYTF. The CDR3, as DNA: TGTGCCAGCGGAACCGGGACTAACCGTGGTGGCTACACCTTC.

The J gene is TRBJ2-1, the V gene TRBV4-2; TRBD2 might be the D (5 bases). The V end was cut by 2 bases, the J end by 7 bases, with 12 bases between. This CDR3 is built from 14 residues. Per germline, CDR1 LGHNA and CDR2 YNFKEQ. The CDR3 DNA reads TGTGCCAGCAGCCAAAGCGGCAATGGAAATGAGCAGTTCTTC. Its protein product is CASSQSGNGNEQFF.

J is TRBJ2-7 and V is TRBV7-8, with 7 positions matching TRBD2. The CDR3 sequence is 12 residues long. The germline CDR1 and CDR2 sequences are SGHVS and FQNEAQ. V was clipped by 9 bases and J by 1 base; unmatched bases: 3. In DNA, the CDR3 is TGTGCCAGTCGGGGGGTGTCCTACGAGCAGTACTTC. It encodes CASRGVSYEQYF.